This TCR beta chain was sequenced for a study of T cells after yellow fever vaccination (dated by TCRdb to about 2019). About the investigation overall: Libraries from fractions with low cell numbers were prepared with the SMART-Seq v4 Ultra Low Input RNA kit. Bulk TCR alpha and beta repertoires were sequenced longitudinally to track T-cell clones before and after primary and booster YFV17D yellow fever vaccination. Blood was drawn at multiple timepoints before and after primary and secondary immunization, with bulk PBMC replicates and cell subsets isolated. Two healthy male donors made up the cohort, one aged 18 to 29 years and the other aged 30 to 40 years.

Relative to germline, V is 6 bases shorter and J is 0 bases shorter, with 13 bases between their ends. The CDR3 measures 14 amino acids from cysteine to phenylalanine. CDR3 DNA only is kept here, 42 bases in frame from base 1. From a lookup of the germline V gene (reference sequence), CDR1 and CDR2 are DFQATT and SNEGSKA. The sample's treatment or condition label is to be understood as: live attenuated yellow fever vaccine strain. At every blood-draw timepoint, two biological replicates of bulk PBMCs were collected. PBMCs were isolated from peripheral blood using a standard Ficoll-Paque protocol. TriZol was used to extract RNA from bulk PBMCs, CD4 and CD8 fractions, and dextramer-positive and dextramer-negative fractions. This clonotype was seen a handful of times. It has no known antigen specificity. The input lacks base qualities; no much larger clone sits a single base away. Broader findings and caveats from the paper: Most clones expanded after primary vaccination were re-detected after the booster (96% of CD4 and around 88% of CD8), suggesting broad memory maintenance. A small share of clonotypes occurred in both CD4 and CD8 compartments, likely arising from convergent recombination. Because abundant contaminating clonotypes from the bulk population could be contained in FACS-sorted repertoires, computational filtering was required. The secondary T-cell response was weaker than the primary response but faster, peaking on day 5 instead of day 15. Because the study included only a couple of donors, the extent to which the findings can be generalized is limited.

TCR cDNA was synthesized by 5'RACE template switching, which introduced a universal primer site and unique molecular identifiers. Priming of cDNA synthesis was performed from both the TCR alpha and TCR beta constant segments. Two PCR steps were used to amplify libraries, with sample barcodes and sequencing adapters being added in the second step. Libraries were sequenced on Illumina HiSeq 2500 (2x100 bp) or NovaSeq (2x150 bp). The source study handled its data this way. MIGEC was used to demultiplex reads and collapse the reads into UMI consensus sequences, and MiXCR was used for V(D)J alignment. Vaccine-responding clonotypes were identified with edgeR using replicate PBMC samples, with FDR below 0.01 and a log2 fold change above 5 up to day 15 being required. Each bulk clonotype received a CD4 or CD8 identity based on whether the sequenced CD4 or CD8 repertoire contained that clonotype at higher abundance. TCRdb reanalyzed the raw reads on its own, using fastp at Q25 for trimming and MiXCR for clone calling, and kept in-frame beta chains. A single entry per CDR3 protein holds the most common genes and DNA from its merged rows. These V and J calls originate from TCRdb's pipeline instead of the authors' own analysis. The sample includes some 670,000 distinct CDR3 sequences, with around 12% observed a single time. The ten largest account for more than 12% of the sample.

This specimen was PBMCs, taken on the day of the yellow fever booster vaccination. This sequence originates from a man between 25 and 39 years old who received the YFV17D yellow fever vaccine. The chain links TRBV20-1 with TRBJ2-3; the D segment may tentatively be TRBD1 or TRBD2, each giving 5 matched bases. The DNA sequence reads TGCAGTGCGACGCAGGGACCAAGCACAGATACGCAGTATTTT. This yields the protein CSATQGPSTDTQYF.